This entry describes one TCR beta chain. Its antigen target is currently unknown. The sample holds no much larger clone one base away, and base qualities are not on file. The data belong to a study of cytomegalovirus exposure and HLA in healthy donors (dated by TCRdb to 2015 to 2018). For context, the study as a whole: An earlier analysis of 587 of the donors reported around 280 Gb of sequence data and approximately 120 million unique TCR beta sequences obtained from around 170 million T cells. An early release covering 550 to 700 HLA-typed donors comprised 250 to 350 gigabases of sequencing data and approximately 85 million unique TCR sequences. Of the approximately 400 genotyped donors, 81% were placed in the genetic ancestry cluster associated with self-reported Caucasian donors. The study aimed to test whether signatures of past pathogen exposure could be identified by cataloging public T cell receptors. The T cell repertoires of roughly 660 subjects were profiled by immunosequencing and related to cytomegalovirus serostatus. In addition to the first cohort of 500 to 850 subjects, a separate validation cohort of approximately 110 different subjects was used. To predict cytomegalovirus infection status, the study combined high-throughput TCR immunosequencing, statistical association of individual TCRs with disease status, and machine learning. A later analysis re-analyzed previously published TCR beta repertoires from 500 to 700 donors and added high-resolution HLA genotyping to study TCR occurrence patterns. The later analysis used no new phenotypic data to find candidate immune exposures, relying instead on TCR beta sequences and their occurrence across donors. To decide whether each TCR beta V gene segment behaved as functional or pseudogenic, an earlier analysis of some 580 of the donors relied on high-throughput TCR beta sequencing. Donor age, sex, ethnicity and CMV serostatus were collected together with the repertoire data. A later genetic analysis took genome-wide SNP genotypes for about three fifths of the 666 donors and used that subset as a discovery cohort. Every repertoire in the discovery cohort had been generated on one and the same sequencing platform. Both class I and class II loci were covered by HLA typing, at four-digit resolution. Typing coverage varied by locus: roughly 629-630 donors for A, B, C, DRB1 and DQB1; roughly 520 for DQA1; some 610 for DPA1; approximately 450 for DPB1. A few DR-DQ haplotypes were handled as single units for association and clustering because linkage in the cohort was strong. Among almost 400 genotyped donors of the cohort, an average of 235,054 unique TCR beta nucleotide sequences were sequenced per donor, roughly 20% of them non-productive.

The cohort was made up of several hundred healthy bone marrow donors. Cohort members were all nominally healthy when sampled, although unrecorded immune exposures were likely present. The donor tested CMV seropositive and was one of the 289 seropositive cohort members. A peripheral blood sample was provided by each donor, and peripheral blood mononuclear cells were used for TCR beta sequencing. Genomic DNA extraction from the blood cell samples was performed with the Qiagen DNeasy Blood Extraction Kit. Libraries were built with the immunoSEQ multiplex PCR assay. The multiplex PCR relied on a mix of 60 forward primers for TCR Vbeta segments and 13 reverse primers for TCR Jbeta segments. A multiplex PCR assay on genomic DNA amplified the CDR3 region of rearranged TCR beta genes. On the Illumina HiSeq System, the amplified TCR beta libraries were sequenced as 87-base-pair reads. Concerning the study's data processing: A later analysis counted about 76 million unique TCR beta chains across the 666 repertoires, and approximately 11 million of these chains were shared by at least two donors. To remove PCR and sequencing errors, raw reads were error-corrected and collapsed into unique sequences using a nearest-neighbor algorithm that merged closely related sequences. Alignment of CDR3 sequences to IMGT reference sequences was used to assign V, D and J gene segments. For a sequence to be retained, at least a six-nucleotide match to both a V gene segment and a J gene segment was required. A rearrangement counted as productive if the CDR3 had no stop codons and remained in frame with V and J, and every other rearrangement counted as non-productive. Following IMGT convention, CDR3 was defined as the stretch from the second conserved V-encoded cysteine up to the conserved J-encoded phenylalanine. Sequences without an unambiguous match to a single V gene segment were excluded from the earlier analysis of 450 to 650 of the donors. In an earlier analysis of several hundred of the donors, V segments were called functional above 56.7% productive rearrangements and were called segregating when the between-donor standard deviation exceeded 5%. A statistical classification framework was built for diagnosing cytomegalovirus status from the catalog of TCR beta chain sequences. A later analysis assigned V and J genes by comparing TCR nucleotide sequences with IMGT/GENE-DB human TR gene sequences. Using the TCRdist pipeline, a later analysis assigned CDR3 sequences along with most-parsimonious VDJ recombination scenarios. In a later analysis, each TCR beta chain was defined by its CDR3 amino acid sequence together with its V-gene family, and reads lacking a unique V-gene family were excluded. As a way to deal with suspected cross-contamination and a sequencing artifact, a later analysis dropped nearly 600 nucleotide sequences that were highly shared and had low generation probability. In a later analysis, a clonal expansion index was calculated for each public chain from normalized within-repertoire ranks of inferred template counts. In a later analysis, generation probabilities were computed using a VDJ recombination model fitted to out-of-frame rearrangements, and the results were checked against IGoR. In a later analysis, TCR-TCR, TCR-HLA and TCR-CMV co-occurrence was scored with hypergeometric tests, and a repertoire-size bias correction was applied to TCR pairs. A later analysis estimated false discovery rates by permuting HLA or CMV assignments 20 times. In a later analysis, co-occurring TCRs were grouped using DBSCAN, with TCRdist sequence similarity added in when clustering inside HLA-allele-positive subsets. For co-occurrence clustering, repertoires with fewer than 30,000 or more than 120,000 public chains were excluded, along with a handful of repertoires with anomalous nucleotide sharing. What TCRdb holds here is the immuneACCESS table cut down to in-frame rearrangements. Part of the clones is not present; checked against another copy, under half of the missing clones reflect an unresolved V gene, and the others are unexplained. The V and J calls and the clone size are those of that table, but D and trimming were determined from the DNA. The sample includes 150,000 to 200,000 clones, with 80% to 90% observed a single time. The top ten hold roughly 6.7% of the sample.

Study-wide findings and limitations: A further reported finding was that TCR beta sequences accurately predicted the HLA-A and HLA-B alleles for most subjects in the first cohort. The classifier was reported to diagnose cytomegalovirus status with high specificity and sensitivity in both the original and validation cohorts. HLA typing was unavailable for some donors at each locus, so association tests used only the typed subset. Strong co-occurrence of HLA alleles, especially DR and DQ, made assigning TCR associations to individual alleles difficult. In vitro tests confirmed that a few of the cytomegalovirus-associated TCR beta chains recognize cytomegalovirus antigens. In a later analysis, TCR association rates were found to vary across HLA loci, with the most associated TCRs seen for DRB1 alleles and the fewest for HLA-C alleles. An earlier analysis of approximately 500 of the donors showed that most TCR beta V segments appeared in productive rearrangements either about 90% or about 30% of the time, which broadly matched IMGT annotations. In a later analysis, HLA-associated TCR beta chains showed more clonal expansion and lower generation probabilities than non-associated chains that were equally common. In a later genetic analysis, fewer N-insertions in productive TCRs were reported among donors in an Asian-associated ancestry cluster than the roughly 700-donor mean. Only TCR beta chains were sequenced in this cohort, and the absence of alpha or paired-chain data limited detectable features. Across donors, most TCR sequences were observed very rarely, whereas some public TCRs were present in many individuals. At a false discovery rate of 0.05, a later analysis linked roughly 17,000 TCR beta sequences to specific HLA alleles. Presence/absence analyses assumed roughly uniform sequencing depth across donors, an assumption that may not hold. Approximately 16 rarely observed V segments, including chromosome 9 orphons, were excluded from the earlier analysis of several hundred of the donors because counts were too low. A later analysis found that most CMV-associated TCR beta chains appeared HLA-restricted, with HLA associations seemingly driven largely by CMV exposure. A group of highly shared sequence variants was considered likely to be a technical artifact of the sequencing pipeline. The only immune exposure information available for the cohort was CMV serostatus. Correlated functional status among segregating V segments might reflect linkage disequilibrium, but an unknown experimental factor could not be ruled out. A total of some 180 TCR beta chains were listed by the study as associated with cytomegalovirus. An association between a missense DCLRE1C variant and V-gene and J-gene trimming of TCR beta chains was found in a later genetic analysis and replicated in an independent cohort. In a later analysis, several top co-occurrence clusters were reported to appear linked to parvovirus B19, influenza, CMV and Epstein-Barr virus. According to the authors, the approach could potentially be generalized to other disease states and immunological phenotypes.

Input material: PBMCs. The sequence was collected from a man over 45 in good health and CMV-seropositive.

In nucleotide form, the sequence is TGTGCCAGTAGTCCCCGGACTAGCGGCCTTCGGAATGAGCAGTTCTTC. It codes for CASSPRTSGLRNEQFF. This sequence uses TRBV19 and TRBJ2-1; TRBD2 lines up with 10 middle nucleotides. Looking up the germline V gene (reference sequence) yields CDR1 LNHDA and CDR2 SQIVND. The V end gives up 5 bases and the J end 7 bases, leaving 11 bases in the junction not matched to a gene. The CDR3 starts with the cysteine, ends with the phenylalanine, and has 16 residues. Here the CDR3 DNA is all that survives: 48 bases in frame from base 1.